This TCR beta chain was retrieved from a study of blood T cell repertoires in COVID-19. This clone was counted a single time. Original data processing: Nucleated cell number was recorded as an estimate derived from reference gene primer amplification. Assay: immunoSEQ multiplex PCR; the TCRdb copy retains only in-frame clones and omits some. For V, J and clone size, that table is used; D and trimming come from the DNA. Of a few hundred thousand clones in the sample, 80% to 90% were seen once. The TCR sequence derives from a woman aged 50 to 60 with acute COVID-19. Sequencing used PBMCs or T cells enriched from blood (not recorded which).

The CDR3, as DNA: TGTGCCAGCAGACTTCAGGGGTCTGGAAACACCATATATTTT. It is translated as CASRLQGSGNTIYF. The J gene is TRBJ1-3, the V gene TRBV7-2; the D gene is possibly TRBD1 (6 bases). CDR1 and CDR2 (germline): SGHTA, FQGNSA. Deletions cut 6 bases from V and 1 base from J, with 10 bases between. The CDR3 length is 14 residues.